This entry lists 11 T cell receptor beta chains sequenced from one sample in a study of shared clonotypes between healthy human individuals. The method was immunoSEQ multiplex PCR; TCRdb's version includes in-frame clones alone and lacks a portion of them. The sample contains approximately 2,000,000 clones, just under 95% of which appear only once. Sequencing input: naive CD4+ T cells from PBMCs. The sample's subset: CD45RA+ positively selected. The receptors come from a man younger than 30 in good health. Some clones in this sample may be carry-over from other donors' samples.

The chain recombines TRBV28 with TRBJ2-5; D not resolved. CDR1 MDHEN and CDR2 SYDVKM come from the germline V gene. V lost 6 bases and J lost 1, with 18 bases in between. The length of the CDR3 is 16 residues. For the CDR3, the DNA is TGTGCCAGCAGCCACCCATTCGATTTACGCCAAGAGACCCAGTACTTC. This encodes CASSHPFDLRQETQYF. Based on the CDR3 plus reference TRBV28 and TRBJ2-5, the full variable domain is DVKVTQSSRYLVKRTGEKVFLECVQDMDHENMFWYRQDPGLGLRLIYFSYDVKMKEKGDIPEGYSVSREKKERFSLILESASTNQTSMYLCASSHPFDLRQETQYFGPGTRLLVL.

The gene calls are TRBV25-1 and TRBJ2-7, with D possibly TRBD1 on 5 matching bases. The ends were cut back, 3 bases at V and 8 bases at J, with 14 bases in the middle. Germline CDR1 is MGHDK and CDR2 is SYGVNS. This CDR3 is built from 13 residues. CDR3 bases: TGTGCCAGCAGTGACAGAACAGGTATCAAGCAGTACTTC. This encodes CASSDRTGIKQYF.

This chain uses TRBV10-3 with TRBJ1-1; possible D gene TRBD1, 6 bases. The CDR3 runs 16 residues. The V and J ends lost 0 bases and 6 bases respectively, with 17 bases between them. Germline V gene sequence: CDR1 ENHRY, CDR2 SYGVKD. CDR3 bases: TGTGCCATCAGTGAGTCCCGAGGGGGGGTGACCCCTGAAGCTTTCTTT. Translated: CAISESRGGVTPEAFF.

The chain carries TRBV6-7 and TRBJ1-5, with D perhaps TRBD1 (6 bases). TRBV6-7 is an open reading frame whose function is uncertain. Trimming removed 0 bases at V and 0 bases at J, with 15 bases between. The CDR3 contains 18 residues. The CDR3 coding sequence is TGTGCCAGCAGTTACTCGGGGGGCAGGGACTATAGCAATCAGCCCCAGCATTTT. Translated, it gives CASSYSGGRDYSNQPQHF.

The chain recombines TRBV6-6 with TRBJ1-2, with 9 bases identical to TRBD1. CDR1 and CDR2 from the germline V gene are MNHNY and SVGAGI (reference sequence). The CDR3 contains 14 residues. Trimming cost V 2 bases and J 8 bases; bases outside gene matches: 6. CDR3 bases: TGTGCCAGCAGTTACCGGGGACAGGGTGAGGGCTACACCTTC. This encodes CASSYRGQGEGYTF.

The rearrangement joins TRBV2 to TRBJ1-6, with 8 bases aligning to TRBD1. This CDR3 region has 16 residues. J was trimmed by 4 bases and V by 3 bases; bases with no gene match: 5. CDR1 and CDR2 (germline): SNHLY, FYNNEI. The CDR3 DNA reads TGTGCCAGCAGTGATTCTAGGACAGGGTATAATTCACCCCTCCACTTT. Amino acids: CASSDSRTGYNSPLHF. The full variable domain, with the rest looked up from reference TRBV2 and TRBJ1-6, is EPEVTQTPSHQVTQMGQEVILRCVPISNHLYFYWYRQILGQKVEFLVSFYNNEISEKSEIFDDQFSVERPDGSNFTLKIRSTKLEDSAMYFCASSDSRTGYNSPLHFGNGTRLTVT.

The chain uses TRBV6-1 and TRBJ1-2; 8 nucleotides line up with TRBD1. The CDR3 is 15 amino acids. Germline V gives CDR1 MNHNS, CDR2 SASEGT. Trimming took 4 bases from V and 7 from J; bases not matched to a gene: 11. Here the CDR3 reads CASSGQGAFPSGYTF. CDR3 bases: TGTGCCAGCAGTGGGCAGGGGGCCTTCCCCAGTGGCTACACCTTC.

The V gene is TRBV5-1, the J gene TRBJ2-5; 9 nucleotides match TRBD1. V trimming: 2 bases; J trimming: 2 bases; junction bases outside the gene matches: 4. This CDR3 is 15 amino acids long. CDR1 SGHRS and CDR2 YFSETQ come from the germline V gene. The CDR3 sequence is CASSFSGQGQETQYF. CDR3 nucleotides: TGCGCCAGCAGCTTTTCGGGACAGGGTCAAGAGACCCAGTACTTC. Full variable domain (outside the CDR3, taken from reference TRBV5-1 and TRBJ2-5): KAGVTQTPRYLIKTRGQQVTLSCSPISGHRSVSWYQQTPGQGLQFLFEYFSETQRNKGNFPGRFSGRQFSNSRSEMNVSTLELGDSALYLCASSFSGQGQETQYFGPGTRLLVL.

The chain recombines TRBV10-3 with TRBJ1-1; tentatively, D is TRBD1 (6 bases). Germline V gene data show CDR1 as ENHRY and CDR2 as SYGVKD. V lost 4 bases and J 4 bases, leaving 13 bases between the germline ends. The CDR3 consists of 14 residues. The CDR3 DNA reads as TGTGCCATCAGTGTAGGGGGGCGGGCCACTGAAGCTTTCTTT. It translates to CAISVGGRATEAFF.

This chain joins TRBV5-1 and TRBJ1-2; 9 bases align to TRBD1. CDR1 and CDR2 from the germline V gene are SGHRS and YFSETQ. The length of the CDR3 is 14 residues. The V segment lost 3 bases and the J segment 7 bases; nucleotides outside the gene matches: 7. CDR3 DNA: TGCGCCAGCAGCTCCGGGGACAGGGCCAGTGGCTACACCTTC. As protein: CASSSGDRASGYTF.

The V gene is TRBV2, the J gene TRBJ1-2; TRBD1 aligns across 8 bases. V was pared by 8 bases and J by 8 bases, with 10 bases of the junction left unmatched. Per the germline V gene, CDR1 is SNHLY and CDR2 is FYNNEI. There are 13 residues in the CDR3. CDR3 sequence: CASVWNRGDGYTF. The CDR3 DNA is TGTGCCAGCGTGTGGAACAGGGGGGACGGCTACACCTTC.